This T cell receptor beta chain emerged from a study of T cell responses to AZD1222 COVID-19 vaccine. Study results and limitations: The breadth and depth of Spike-specific TCRs increased once two AZD1222 doses had been given.

Notes on this clone: Antigen unknown.

TCRdb's table, derived via immunoSEQ multiplex PCR, lists solely in-frame clones and lacks some. The sample holds about 120,000 clones, about 88% seen once. This specimen was peripheral blood, taken on day 0 of AZD1222 vaccination. The receptor was derived from an adult in good health.

CDR3 in DNA: TGTGCCAGCAGTTACCGGGCCCGGCCCTTCACAGATACGCAGTATTTT. Its translation is CASSYRARPFTDTQYF. The V and J genes are TRBV6-5 and TRBJ2-3; D call uncertain. The V end was cut by 2 bases, the J end by 2 bases, with 14 bases between. The CDR3 length is 16 residues. Germline loops: CDR1 MNHEY, CDR2 SVGAGI.